The source of this T cell receptor (beta chain) is a study of T cell responses to AZD1222 COVID-19 vaccine. Doses given second, at about 4 or about 12 weeks, were pooled. Findings and limits, study-wide: Spike-wide vaccine-associated CD4 TCRs dominated at 160-218 and 743-854.

Sequencing used immunoSEQ multiplex PCR; TCRdb keeps in-frame clones, though not all of them. This table has some 73,000 clones, 89% appearing once. The V and J ends lost 4 bases and 4 bases respectively, with 11 bases between them. CDR3 length equals 13 residues. Looked up from germline, CDR1 is SGHNT and CDR2 is YENEEA. With regard to this clone: As yet, its antigen is unknown.

The V call is TRBV11-3, the J call TRBJ2-7; no clear D gene. The starting material was peripheral blood, obtained 28 days after the second AZD1222 dose. The TCR comes from an adult who received the AZD1222 COVID-19 vaccine. The CDR3 here is CASSSRANYEQYV. The CDR3 DNA is TGTGCCAGCAGCTCCAGAGCTAATTACGAGCAGTACGTC.